A selection of T cell receptor beta chains follows, all from one sample in a study of response to subunit inactivated influenza vaccine. TCRdb reprocessed the RT-PCR reads with MiXCR, giving one entry per CDR3 protein. Counted here are some 540,000 distinct CDR3 sequences, around 25% occurring once; the ten biggest clones make up approximately 2.9%. These same records also appear under a second study, on T cells expressing NK-cell markers.

The input for sequencing was CD4+ T cells sorted from PBMCs, taken roughly 12 days after vaccination. Receptors originate from a man aged 50-60 years who received an inactivated influenza vaccine. Both conserved end residues are part of each CDR3. Rows may omit the clone size; those that give it use once, few, many or a size class.

clone size	V gene	J gene	CDR3 protein
.	TRBV29-1	TRBJ1-1	CSVFGQGPTEAFF
few	TRBV7-2	TRBJ2-3	CASSDSAGGLTDTQYF
few	TRBV7-2	TRBJ1-5	CASSLRAGGRNQPQHF
few	TRBV4-2	TRBJ2-3	CASSQEGPFGTAPADTQYF
few	TRBV18	TRBJ2-1	CASSPTTGGTYNEQFF
.	TRBV19	TRBJ2-5	CATQERTQETQYF
.	TRBV6-2/TRBV6-3	TRBJ2-1	CASSYEGVSYNEQFF
once	TRBV20-1	TRBJ1-5	CSASDHHYSNQPQHF
.	TRBV7-2	TRBJ2-1	CASSLAVLSYNEQFF
.	TRBV5-1	TRBJ2-5	CASSLARKETQYF
few	TRBV15	TRBJ2-3	CATSNGQITDTQYF
few	TRBV7-3	TRBJ2-1	CASSKGQGMNEQFF
few	TRBV6-1	TRBJ1-4	CASSGPDRVPEKLFF
once	TRBV6-5	TRBJ2-2	CASSSLDWAGSNTGELFF
few	TRBV5-1	TRBJ2-3	CASSTGLVGTDTQYF
.	TRBV20-1	TRBJ2-7	CSAGETGTYEQYF
few	TRBV19	TRBJ2-3	CASATSGSGRDTQYF
.	TRBV7-2	TRBJ2-3	CASSLSRGRSDTQYF
.	TRBV20-1	TRBJ2-7	CIATWNKRSSYEQYF
few	TRBV6-1	TRBJ2-1	CASRDQGGSSYNEQFF
few	TRBV20-1	TRBJ2-7	CSVSSGRGSYEQYF
.	TRBV2	TRBJ2-1	CASSVYEQFF
.	TRBV10-3	TRBJ2-1	CAISVLAGGPSYNEQFF
few	TRBV6-2/TRBV6-3	TRBJ2-4	CASRHRGTSILKNIQYF
few	TRBV29-1	TRBJ2-7	CSGGQGRSYEQYF
.	TRBV20-1	TRBJ1-2	CSPAGEVNYGYTF
many	TRBV7-9	TRBJ2-2	CASSRSGELFF
few	TRBV9	TRBJ2-1	CASSNRQTEAQFF
.	TRBV7-9	TRBJ2-5	CASSRRAGTGETQYF
.	TRBV9	TRBJ1-2	CASAPWTGQGYTF
many	TRBV5-1	TRBJ2-1	CASSSRPGTQSSYNEQFF
few	TRBV5-6	TRBJ2-7	CASSLDQGYEQYF
.	TRBV11-2	TRBJ2-7	CASSLMGFRSYEQYF
.	TRBV15	TRBJ1-1	CATSRGGQNTEAFF
.	TRBV7-9	TRBJ2-7	CASSLTGGEQYF
few	TRBV11-2	TRBJ2-1	CASSLGAGGVWGEQFF
many	TRBV5-1	TRBJ2-3	CASREGLELTDTQYF
.	TRBV2	TRBJ1-5	CASSDDWVNQPQHF
.	TRBV5-1	TRBJ2-1	CASSLGSGYNEQFF
many	TRBV28	TRBJ2-7	CASSLAGRTYEQYF
few	TRBV7-2	TRBJ1-4	CASSSSGQGYEKLFF